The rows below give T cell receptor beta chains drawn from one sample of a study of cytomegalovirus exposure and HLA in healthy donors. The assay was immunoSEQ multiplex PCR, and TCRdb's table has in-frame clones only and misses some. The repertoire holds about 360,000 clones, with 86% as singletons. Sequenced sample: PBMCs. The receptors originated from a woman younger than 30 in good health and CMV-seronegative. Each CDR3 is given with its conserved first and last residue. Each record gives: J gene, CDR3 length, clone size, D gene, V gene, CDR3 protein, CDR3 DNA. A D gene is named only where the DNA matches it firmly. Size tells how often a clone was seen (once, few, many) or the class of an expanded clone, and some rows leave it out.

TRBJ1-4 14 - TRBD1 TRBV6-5 CASSWTGSNEKLFF TGTGCCAGCAGTTGGACAGGCTCTAATGAAAAACTGTTTTTT
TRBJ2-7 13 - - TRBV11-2 CASSLSRGHEQYF TGTGCCAGCAGCCTCTCCCGCGGGCACGAGCAGTACTTC
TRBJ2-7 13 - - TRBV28 CASSLPGLYEQYF TGTGCCAGCAGTTTACCAGGCCTCTACGAGCAGTACTTC
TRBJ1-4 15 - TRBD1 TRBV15 CATSRRQGANEKLFF TGTGCCACCAGCAGACGACAGGGGGCTAATGAAAAACTGTTTTTT
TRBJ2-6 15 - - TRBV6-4 CASSDGQSGANVLTF TGTGCCAGCAGTGACGGACAGTCTGGGGCCAACGTCCTGACTTTC
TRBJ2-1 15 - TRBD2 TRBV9 CASSVGTSGRTEQFF TGTGCCAGCAGCGTAGGGACTAGCGGGAGAACTGAGCAGTTCTTC
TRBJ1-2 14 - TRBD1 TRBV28 CASRGQGRLYGYTF TGTGCCAGCAGGGGACAGGGGAGGCTCTATGGCTACACCTTC
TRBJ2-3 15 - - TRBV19 CASTPSSGRGDTQYF TGTGCCAGTACTCCCTCGTCGGGCAGGGGAGATACGCAGTATTTT
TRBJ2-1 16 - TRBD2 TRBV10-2 CASNPSGGAVYNEQFF TGCGCCAGTAACCCAAGCGGGGGGGCGGTCTACAATGAGCAGTTCTTC
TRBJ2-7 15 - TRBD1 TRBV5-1 CASSLETGKFYEQYF TGCGCCAGCAGCTTAGAGACAGGGAAGTTCTACGAGCAGTACTTC
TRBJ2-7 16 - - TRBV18 CASSPVGRGVPYEQYF TGTGCCAGCTCACCAGTGGGGAGGGGGGTCCCCTACGAGCAGTACTTC
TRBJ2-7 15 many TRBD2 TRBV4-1 CASSQERTSAYEQYF TGCGCCAGCAGCCAAGAGCGGACTAGCGCTTACGAGCAGTACTTC
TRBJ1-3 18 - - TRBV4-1 CASSQGARRNASGNTIYF TGCGCCAGCAGCCAAGGCGCCAGGCGAAATGCCTCTGGAAACACCATATATTTT
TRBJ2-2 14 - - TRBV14 CASSQGRWAGELFF TGTGCCAGCAGCCAAGGGCGGTGGGCCGGGGAGCTGTTTTTT
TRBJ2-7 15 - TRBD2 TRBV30 CAWTPGTSGGDQQYF TGTGCCTGGACCCCCGGGACTAGCGGGGGGGACCAGCAGTACTTC
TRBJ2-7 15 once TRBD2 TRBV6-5 CASTGLAGTSYEQYF TGTGCCAGCACGGGACTAGCGGGGACCTCCTACGAGCAGTACTTC
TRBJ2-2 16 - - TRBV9 CASSHKLGGNTGELFF TGTGCCAGCAGCCATAAATTAGGGGGAAACACCGGGGAGCTGTTTTTT
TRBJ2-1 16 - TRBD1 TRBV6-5 CASSYHFRDRVNEQFF TGTGCCAGCAGTTATCACTTCCGGGACAGGGTCAATGAGCAGTTCTTC
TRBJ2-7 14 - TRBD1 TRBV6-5 CASSPDRETYEQYF TGTGCCAGCAGTCCGGACAGGGAGACCTACGAGCAGTACTTC
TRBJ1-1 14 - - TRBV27 CASSPDGNYIEAFF TGTGCCAGCAGTCCCGACGGGAACTATATTGAAGCTTTCTTT
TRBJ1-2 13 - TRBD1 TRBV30 CAWKDRGQRGYTF TGTGCCTGGAAAGACAGGGGGCAACGAGGCTACACCTTC
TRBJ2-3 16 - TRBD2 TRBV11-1 CASSLEAGGPSDTQYF TGTGCCAGCAGCTTAGAAGCGGGAGGGCCATCAGATACGCAGTATTTT
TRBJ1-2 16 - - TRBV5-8 CASSLRPGRSNYGYTF TGTGCCAGCAGCTTGAGACCCGGGAGAAGTAACTATGGCTACACCTTC
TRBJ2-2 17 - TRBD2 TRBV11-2 CASSRSGREGDTGELFF TGTGCCAGCAGCCGTAGTGGGCGGGAGGGGGACACCGGGGAGCTGTTTTTT
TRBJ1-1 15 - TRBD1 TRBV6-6 CASSSFTGVNTEAFF TGTGCCAGCAGTTCATTTACAGGGGTGAACACTGAAGCTTTCTTT
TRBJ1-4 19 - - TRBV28 CASSSPRGDPGTTNEKLFF TGTGCCAGCAGTTCACCTCGCGGGGACCCGGGTACAACTAATGAAAAACTGTTTTTT
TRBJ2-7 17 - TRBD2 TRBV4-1 CASSRGRLAGSSYEQYF TGCGCCAGCAGCCGCGGAAGACTAGCGGGTTCCTCCTACGAGCAGTACTTC
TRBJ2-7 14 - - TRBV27 CASSFAGLVYEQYF TGTGCCAGCAGTTTTGCGGGTTTGGTCTACGAGCAGTACTTC
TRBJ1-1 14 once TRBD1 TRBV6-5 CASSYVQGAPEAFF TGTGCCAGCAGTTACGTACAGGGGGCCCCTGAAGCTTTCTTT
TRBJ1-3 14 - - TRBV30 CAWRSLEAGNTIYF TGTGCCTGGAGGTCCCTCGAGGCTGGAAACACCATATATTTT
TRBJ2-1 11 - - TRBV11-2 CASSGSNEQFF TGTGCCAGCAGCGGTAGCAATGAGCAGTTCTTC
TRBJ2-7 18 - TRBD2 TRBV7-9 CASSSRTSGRAKNYEQYF TGTGCCAGCAGCTCGAGGACTAGCGGGAGGGCCAAAAATTACGAGCAGTACTTC
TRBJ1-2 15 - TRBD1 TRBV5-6 CASKPIGTVGDGYTF TGTGCCAGCAAACCTATAGGGACAGTTGGGGATGGCTACACCTTC
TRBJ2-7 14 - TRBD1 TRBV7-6 CASSPGTGVHEQYF TGTGCCAGCAGCCCCGGGACAGGGGTCCACGAGCAGTACTTC
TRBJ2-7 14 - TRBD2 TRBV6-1 CASSDAGTRNEQYF TGTGCCAGCAGTGATGCCGGGACTAGAAATGAGCAGTACTTC
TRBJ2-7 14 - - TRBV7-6 CASSLMRGGGEQYF TGTGCCAGCAGCTTAATGCGGGGAGGAGGGGAGCAGTACTTC
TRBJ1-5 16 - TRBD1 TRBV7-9 CASSLHSGTGNQPQHF TGTGCCAGCAGCTTACACTCCGGGACAGGCAATCAGCCCCAGCATTTT
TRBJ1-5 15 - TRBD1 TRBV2 CASRDQTGSHQPQHF TGTGCCAGCAGGGATCAGACAGGGTCCCATCAGCCCCAGCATTTT
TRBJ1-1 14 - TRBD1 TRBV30 CAWSSTGLNTEAFF TGTGCCTGGAGTTCGACAGGGCTGAACACTGAAGCTTTCTTT
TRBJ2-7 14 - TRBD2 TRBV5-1 CASSLSGGPYEQYF TGCGCCAGCAGCTTAAGCGGGGGGCCCTACGAGCAGTACTTC
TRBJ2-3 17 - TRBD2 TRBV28 CASSTELAGGITDTQYF TGTGCCAGCAGTACCGAATTAGCGGGGGGGATCACAGATACGCAGTATTTT
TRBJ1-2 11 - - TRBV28 CATTVNYGYTF TGTGCCACGACAGTTAACTATGGCTACACCTTC
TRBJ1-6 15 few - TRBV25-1 CASSPTTGTGSPLHF TGTGCCAGCAGTCCCACGACAGGAACTGGGTCACCCCTCCACTTT
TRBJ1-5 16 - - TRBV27 CASSPSQGGPNQPQHF TGTGCCAGCAGCCCTTCCCAGGGAGGACCCAATCAGCCCCAGCATTTT
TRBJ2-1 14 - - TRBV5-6 CASSLSSPFNEQFF TGTGCCAGCAGCTTGAGTAGCCCCTTCAATGAGCAGTTCTTC
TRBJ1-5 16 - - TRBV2 CASSEPAGGSNQPQHF TGTGCCAGCAGTGAACCCGCGGGGGGCAGCAATCAGCCCCAGCATTTT
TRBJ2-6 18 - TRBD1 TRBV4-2 CASSLRKGQTSGANVLTF TGTGCCAGCAGCCTAAGGAAGGGACAGACCTCTGGGGCCAACGTCCTGACTTTC
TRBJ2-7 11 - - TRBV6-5 CASSSNYEQYF TGTGCCAGCAGTTCAAACTACGAGCAGTACTTC
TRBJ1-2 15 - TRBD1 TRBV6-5 CASRPQGGKGGGYTF TGTGCCAGCAGGCCTCAGGGGGGAAAAGGGGGAGGCTACACCTTC
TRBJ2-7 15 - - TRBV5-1 CASSLVEAGAPEQYF TGCGCCAGCAGCTTGGTGGAGGCGGGGGCTCCCGAGCAGTACTTC
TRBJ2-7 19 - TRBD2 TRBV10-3 CAISEWASGGSGITYEQYF TGTGCCATCAGTGAGTGGGCTAGCGGGGGGTCCGGTATCACCTACGAGCAGTACTTC
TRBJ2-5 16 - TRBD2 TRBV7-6 CASSLVGREGVETQYF TGTGCCAGCAGCTTAGTGGGCAGGGAGGGAGTGGAGACCCAGTACTTC
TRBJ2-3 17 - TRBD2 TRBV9 CASSVPGLAPVGDTQYF TGTGCCAGCAGCGTACCCGGACTAGCACCGGTGGGAGATACGCAGTATTTT
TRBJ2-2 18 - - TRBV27 CASSLFSPAHAGTGELFF TGTGCCAGCAGTTTATTTTCCCCGGCACACGCGGGCACCGGGGAGCTGTTTTTT
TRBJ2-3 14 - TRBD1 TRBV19 CASSRDRFTDTQYF TGTGCCAGTAGTAGGGACAGATTCACAGATACGCAGTATTTT
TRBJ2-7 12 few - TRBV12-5 CASGLLVEEQYF TGTGCTAGTGGTTTGTTGGTGGAGGAGCAGTACTTC
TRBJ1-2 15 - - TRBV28 CASSPDLWGLYGYTF TGTGCCAGCAGTCCTGATTTATGGGGGCTCTATGGCTACACCTTC